The entry below describes one TCR beta chain. No antigen is known for it. There are 14 residues in the CDR3. Germline V gene data show CDR1 as SGHKS and CDR2 as YYEKEE (reference sequence). Trimming took off 4 bases at V and 4 bases at J, with 14 bases between the two ends. This sample stems from a study of cytomegalovirus exposure and HLA in healthy donors. PCR involved 60 Vbeta and 13 Jbeta primers. TCRdb's copy holds only in-frame clones and misses some; the assay was immunoSEQ multiplex PCR. The data show some 54,000 clones, approximately 80% seen once. Findings and caveats of the study: A later analysis showed that HLA-associated TCR beta chains had undergone more clonal expansion than equally common others. Some V segments, including TRBV6-2 and TRBV6-3, were excluded as indistinguishable. V- and J-gene trimming in TCR beta was tied to a missense DCLRE1C variant by an analysis performed later.

The sample taken for sequencing was PBMCs. The chain has TRBV5-5 and TRBJ1-1; D ambiguous. This receptor was obtained from a male donor in good health and CMV-seronegative. The CDR3 nucleotides read TGTGCCAGCAGCCCGACCGAACGGAGCACTGAAGCTTTCTTT. This translates into CASSPTERSTEAFF.